One sample yielded the 5 T cell receptor beta chains listed below, sequenced in a study of cytomegalovirus exposure and HLA in healthy donors. Primers included in the PCR were 60 Vbeta and 13 Jbeta primers. Measured with immunoSEQ multiplex PCR; TCRdb has only the in-frame clones, and not every one. The sample lists 200,000 or so clones, 82% occurring once. The specimen sequenced was PBMCs. Receptors originate from a boy aged 2 to 10 in good health and CMV-seronegative.

This chain connects TRBV7-4 to TRBJ2-1; D is perhaps TRBD1 (6 bases). The CDR3 is 14 amino acids. Germline CDR1 reads SGHVT; CDR2 reads SQSDAQ. V lost 4 bases and J lost 3, with 10 bases in between. In nucleotides, the CDR3 is TGTGCCAGCAGCTCCAGGGGACACTACAATGAGCAGTTCTTC. It encodes CASSSRGHYNEQFF. Drawing the rest from reference TRBV7-4 and TRBJ2-1, the complete variable domain is GAGVSQSPRYKVAKRGRDVALRCDSISGHVTLYWYRQTLGQGSEVLTYSQSDAQRDKSGRPSGRFSAERPERSVSTLKIQRTEQGDSAVYLCASSSRGHYNEQFFGPGTRLTVL.

The rearrangement links TRBV7-2 to TRBJ1-6, with a weak D call TRBD1 (6 bases). V lost 4 bases to trimming and J lost 8 bases, with 15 bases between them. The CDR3 runs 15 residues. Germline CDR1 reads SGHTA; CDR2 reads FQGNSA. CDR3 amino acids: CASSSRTGGHSPLHF. The CDR3 DNA reads TGTGCCAGCAGCTCCAGGACCGGGGGGCATTCACCCCTCCACTTT.

The rearrangement links TRBV7-2 to TRBJ1-1; maybe TRBD1 (5 bases). CDR3 length: 11 amino acids. The germline gives CDR1 SGHTA, CDR2 FQGNSA. V lost 5 bases and J 10 bases, leaving 11 bases between the germline ends. The CDR3 spells CASSPGGGAFF. DNA of the CDR3: TGTGCCAGCAGCCCGGGGGGGGGAGCTTTCTTT.

The chain employs TRBV7-9 and TRBJ1-1; unclear D gene. CDR1 and CDR2 (germline): SEHNR, FQNEAQ (reference sequence). The germline V and J ends were trimmed by 2 bases and 8 bases, with 6 bases remaining between them. The CDR3 consists of 11 residues. CDR3 DNA: TGTGCCAGCAGCTTAAGAGGGGAAGCTTTCTTT. Amino acids: CASSLRGEAFF. The complete variable domain, with remaining parts taken from reference TRBV7-9 and TRBJ1-1, reads DTGVSQNPRHKITKRGQNVTFRCDPISEHNRLYWYRQTLGQGPEFLTYFQNEAQLEKSRLLSDRFSAERPKGSFSTLEIQRTEQGDSAMYLCASSLRGEAFFGQGTRLTVV.

The chain employs TRBV12-2 and TRBJ1-1; the table's TRBD1 call for D was not verified on the DNA. TRBV12-2 is marked as a pseudogene. This CDR3 has 19 amino acids. CDR3 coding DNA: TGTGCAAGTCGCCCACTCCTGCACAGAGTGAACACTTTGGGCACTGAAGCTTTCTTT. It translates to CASRPLLHRVNTLGTEAFF.